This passage covers 11 T cell receptor beta chains from one sample sequenced in a study of Ad26.COV2.S vaccination and SARS-CoV-2 variants. Produced via immunoSEQ multiplex PCR; TCRdb's table is partial and in-frame only. The data show roughly 100,000 clones, 80% seen once. This specimen was peripheral blood, taken after recovery from COVID-19. These receptors were collected from a human donor who had recovered from COVID-19.

V usage is TRBV30 and J usage is TRBJ2-7; TRBD1 agrees at 10 bases. In germline, CDR1 is GTSNPN, CDR2 SVGIG (reference sequence). V shed 2 bases and J 7 bases; nucleotides not matched to a gene: 8. The CDR3 covers 14 residues. The CDR3 here is CAWSRDRGFGEQYF. CDR3 DNA: TGTGCCTGGAGTCGGGACAGGGGATTCGGGGAGCAGTACTTC.

The V gene is TRBV7-3, the J gene TRBJ1-1; D gene ambiguous. The V and J ends lost 0 bases and 0 bases respectively, with 5 bases between them. Looked up from germline, CDR1 is SGHTA and CDR2 is FQGTGA. CDR3 length: 14 amino acids. CDR3 protein: CASSLTGMNTEAFF. The CDR3 DNA sequence: TGTGCCAGCAGCTTAACAGGGATGAACACTGAAGCTTTCTTT.

The rearrangement uses TRBV5-1 and TRBJ2-7; 11 nucleotides line up with TRBD2. The CDR3 is 15 residues long. Germline V gene lookup returns CDR1 SGHRS and CDR2 YFSETQ. With V trimmed by 3 bases and J by 3 bases, 5 bases remained unmatched. The CDR3 loop reads CASSSGTSGFYEQYF. The CDR3 coding sequence is TGCGCCAGCAGCTCCGGGACTAGCGGCTTCTACGAGCAGTACTTC.

The CDR3 DNA sequence: TGTGCCAGCAGTTTATCGACAGGCCTTACCTCCCTCGAGCAGTACTTC. Translated: CASSLSTGLTSLEQYF. The chain couples TRBV27 to TRBJ2-7; D is possibly TRBD1 (6 bases). V was shortened by 0 bases and J by 6 bases, with 18 bases between the two germline ends. CDR1 and CDR2 (germline): MNHEY, SMNVEV (reference sequence). The CDR3 runs 16 residues.

This sequence joins TRBV10-3 and TRBJ2-7, with 12 bases matching TRBD2. The CDR3 has 14 amino acids. Germline V lookup: CDR1 ENHRY, CDR2 SYGVKD. V shed 6 bases, J shed 4 bases, and the junction held 4 bases outside the gene matches. DNA of the CDR3: TGTGCCATCAGAACTAGCGGGGGGTTATACGAGCAGTACTTC. This codes for CAIRTSGGLYEQYF.

The chain's CDR3 is CASSLNLVQETQYF. The CDR3, as DNA: TGTGCCAGCAGCTTAAACCTAGTGCAAGAGACCCAGTACTTC. J is TRBJ2-5 and V is TRBV7-2; no definite D call. The CDR3 has 14 amino acids. Germline assignment: CDR1 SGHTA and CDR2 FQGNSA. Trimming shortened V by 2 bases and J by 2 bases, and 9 bases separated the two germline ends.

The chain couples TRBV3-1 (or the pseudogene TRBV3-2) to TRBJ1-4; D not resolved. CDR1 and CDR2 (germline): LGHDT, YNNKEL (reference sequence). V lost 3 bases, J lost 0 bases, and 8 bases lay in between. The CDR3 has 15 amino acids. The DNA of the CDR3 is TGTGCCAGCAGCCACGGATACCCAACTAATGAAAAACTGTTTTTT. It codes for CASSHGYPTNEKLFF.

The chain recombines TRBV7-3 with TRBJ2-5; 7 bases match TRBD1. The length of the CDR3 is 13 residues. Germline CDR1 and CDR2: SGHTA and FQGTGA. Trimming at V came to 6 bases and at J to 5 bases, leaving 6 bases not matched to a gene. The CDR3 is CASSFGQEETQYF. CDR3 DNA: TGTGCCAGCAGTTTTGGACAGGAGGAGACCCAGTACTTC.

V gene TRBV11-2 combines with J gene TRBJ1-6, with D hard to call. CDR1 and CDR2 from the germline V gene are SGHAT and FQNNGV. V was trimmed by 2 bases and J by 9 bases, leaving 14 bases between them. The CDR3 extends over 15 amino acids. The CDR3 DNA follows: TGTGCCAGCAGCTTAATCACCGCCGCCTTTTCACCCCTCCACTTT. This encodes CASSLITAAFSPLHF.

The chain couples TRBV29-1 to TRBJ2-1, with D maybe TRBD2 (6 bases). Looked up from germline, CDR1 is SQVTM and CDR2 is ANQGSEA. The CDR3 covers 13 residues. The CDR3, as DNA: TGCTCGTTTGGGGGGTGGGTAAACAATGAGCAGTTCTTC. Residues: CSFGGWVNNEQFF.

The chain couples TRBV5-6 to TRBJ2-5, with unresolved D. Looked up from germline, CDR1 is SGHDT and CDR2 is YYEEEE. V was shortened by 1 base and J by 5 bases, with 15 bases between the two germline ends. CDR3 length equals 15 residues. CDR3 DNA sequence: TGTGCCAGCAGCTTGCTCTCGGCGCCTGCGGAGACCCAGTACTTC. The encoded protein is CASSLLSAPAETQYF.